Sequencing of this TCR beta chain was carried out in a study of blood T cell repertoires in COVID-19. Across the whole study: Whether acute or convalescent, the COVID-19 samples came from the United States, Italy and Spain. In each case, the material was cDNA or gDNA derived from T cells, B-cell-depleted T cells, or PBMCs.

CDR3 length: 15 residues. The V segment lost 5 bases and the J segment 4 bases; nucleotides outside the gene matches: 5. From germline, CDR1 is SGHVS and CDR2 FNYEAQ. All enrollees were roughly 18 to 95 years old and from under 25 US areas. The study assigned cohorts using participant-reported clinical history. Sequencing used immunoSEQ multiplex PCR; TCRdb keeps in-frame clones, though not all of them. The sample lists 250,000 to 300,000 clones, under 90% occurring once. What was sequenced was PBMCs or T cells enriched from blood (not recorded which). The rearrangement joins TRBV7-6 to TRBJ2-7; TRBD2 matches at 13 bases. The receptor's source is a woman aged 60-75 years who had recovered from COVID-19. CDR3 loop: CASSDTSGRAYEQYF. CDR3 nucleotide sequence: TGTGCCAGCAGCGACACTAGCGGGAGGGCTTACGAGCAGTACTTC.